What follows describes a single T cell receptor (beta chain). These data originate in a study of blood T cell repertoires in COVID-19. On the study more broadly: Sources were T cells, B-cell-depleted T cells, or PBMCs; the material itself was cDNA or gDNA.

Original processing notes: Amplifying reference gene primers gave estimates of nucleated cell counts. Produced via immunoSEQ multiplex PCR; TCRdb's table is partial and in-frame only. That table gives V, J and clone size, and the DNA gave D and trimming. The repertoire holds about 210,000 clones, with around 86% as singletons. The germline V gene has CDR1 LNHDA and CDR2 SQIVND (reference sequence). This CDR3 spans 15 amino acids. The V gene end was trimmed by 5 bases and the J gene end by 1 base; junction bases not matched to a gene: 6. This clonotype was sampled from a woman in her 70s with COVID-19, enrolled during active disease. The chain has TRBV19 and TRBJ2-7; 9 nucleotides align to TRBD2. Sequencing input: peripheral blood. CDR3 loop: CASSRPSGDSYEQYF. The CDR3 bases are TGTGCCAGTAGTCGGCCTAGCGGGGATTCCTACGAGCAGTACTTC.